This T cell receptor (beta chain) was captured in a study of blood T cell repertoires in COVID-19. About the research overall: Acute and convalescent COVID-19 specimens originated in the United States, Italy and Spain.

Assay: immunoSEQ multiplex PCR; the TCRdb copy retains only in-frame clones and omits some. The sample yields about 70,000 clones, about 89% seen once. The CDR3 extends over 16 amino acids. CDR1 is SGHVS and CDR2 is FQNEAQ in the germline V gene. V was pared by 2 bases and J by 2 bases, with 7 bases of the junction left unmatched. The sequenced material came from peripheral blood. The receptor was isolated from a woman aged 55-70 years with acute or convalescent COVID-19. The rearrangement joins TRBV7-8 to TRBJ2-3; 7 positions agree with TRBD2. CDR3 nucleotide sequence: TGTGCCAGCAGCTTACGGGCTAGCGGTTACACAGATACGCAGTATTTT. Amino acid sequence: CASSLRASGYTDTQYF.